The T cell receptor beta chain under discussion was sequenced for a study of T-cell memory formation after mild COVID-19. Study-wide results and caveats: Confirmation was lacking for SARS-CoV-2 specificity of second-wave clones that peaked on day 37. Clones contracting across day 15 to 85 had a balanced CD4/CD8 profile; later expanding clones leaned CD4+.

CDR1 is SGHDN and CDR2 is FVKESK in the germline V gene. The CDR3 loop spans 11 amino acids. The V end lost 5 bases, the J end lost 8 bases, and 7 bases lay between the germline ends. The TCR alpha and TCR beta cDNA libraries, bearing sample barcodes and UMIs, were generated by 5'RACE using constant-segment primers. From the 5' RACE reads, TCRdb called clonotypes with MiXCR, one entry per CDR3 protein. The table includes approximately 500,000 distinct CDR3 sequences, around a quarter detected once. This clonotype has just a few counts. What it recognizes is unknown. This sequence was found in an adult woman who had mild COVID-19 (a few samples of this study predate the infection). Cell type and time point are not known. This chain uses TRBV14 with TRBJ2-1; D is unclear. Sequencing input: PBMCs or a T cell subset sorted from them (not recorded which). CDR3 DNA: TGTGCCAGCAGCACTCTGGATGAGCAGTTCTTC. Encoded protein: CASSTLDEQFF.